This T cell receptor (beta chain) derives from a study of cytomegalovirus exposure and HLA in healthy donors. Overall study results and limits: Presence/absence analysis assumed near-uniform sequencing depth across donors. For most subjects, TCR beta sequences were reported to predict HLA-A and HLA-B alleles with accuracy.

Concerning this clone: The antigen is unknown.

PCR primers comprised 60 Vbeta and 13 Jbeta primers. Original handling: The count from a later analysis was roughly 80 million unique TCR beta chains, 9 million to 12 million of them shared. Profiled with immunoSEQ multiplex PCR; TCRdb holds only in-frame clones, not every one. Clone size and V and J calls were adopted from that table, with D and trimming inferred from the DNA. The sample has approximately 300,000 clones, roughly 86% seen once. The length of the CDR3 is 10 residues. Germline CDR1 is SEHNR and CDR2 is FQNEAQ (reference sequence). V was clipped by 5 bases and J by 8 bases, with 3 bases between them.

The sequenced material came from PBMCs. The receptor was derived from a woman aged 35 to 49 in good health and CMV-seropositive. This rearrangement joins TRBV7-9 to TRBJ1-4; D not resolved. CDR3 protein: CASSEEKLFF. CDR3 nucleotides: TGTGCCAGCAGCGAGGAAAAACTGTTTTTT.